These 28 T cell receptor beta chains were all obtained from the same sample, sequenced in a study of cytomegalovirus exposure and HLA in healthy donors. Primers: 60 Vbeta forward and 13 Jbeta reverse. Profiled with immunoSEQ multiplex PCR; TCRdb holds only in-frame clones, not every one. The data hold roughly 140,000 clones, with under 90% observed a single time. The sample was PBMCs. These receptors all come from a man aged 35 to 55 in good health and CMV-seronegative.

The J gene is TRBJ2-5, the V gene TRBV29-1; 8 positions agree with TRBD2. In germline, CDR1 is SQVTM, CDR2 ANQGSEA. The CDR3 spans 12 residues. With 6 bases clipped from V and 4 bases from J, the junction kept 4 bases outside the gene matches. The CDR3 region has the DNA TGCAGCGTCGGCAGCGGGGGAGAGACCCAGTACTTC. Encoded protein: CSVGSGGETQYF.

The chain employs TRBV7-2 and TRBJ1-2, with a tentative D call TRBD1 (6 bases). With 5 bases removed from V and 8 bases from J, the gap between germline ends came to 12 bases. CDR1 is SGHTA, CDR2 FQGNSA, per germline. This CDR3 contains 12 residues. CDR3 loop: CASSPTGSGYTF. The CDR3 nucleotides read TGTGCCAGCAGCCCTACAGGGTCCGGCTACACCTTC.

This clone was picked up one time. The rearrangement links TRBV11-2 to TRBJ1-5; 10 bases match TRBD1. V trimming: 5 bases; J trimming: 5 bases; junction bases outside the gene matches: 6. The length of the CDR3 is 15 residues. Germline V gives CDR1 SGHAT, CDR2 FQNNGV. The CDR3 sequence is CASSQGQGFYQPQHF. CDR3 DNA: TGTGCCAGCAGCCAGGGACAGGGGTTCTATCAGCCCCAGCATTTT.

This clone appeared once. CDR3 nucleotide sequence: TGTGCCAGCTCACCGAGGGTAGCTTCCACAGATACGCAGTATTTT. Protein product: CASSPRVASTDTQYF. The V call is TRBV18, the J call TRBJ2-3; maybe TRBD2 (5 bases). CDR1 KGHSH and CDR2 LQKENI come from the germline V gene. Deletions cut 3 bases from V and 2 bases from J, with 12 bases between. The CDR3 spans 15 residues.

The V call is TRBV10-3, the J call TRBJ1-2, with TRBD1 identical over 9 bases. The CDR3 runs 14 residues. V was pared by 4 bases and J by 2 bases, with 2 bases of the junction left unmatched. Germline V gene lookup returns CDR1 ENHRY and CDR2 SYGVKD. CDR3 region: CAISGTGVNYGYTF. DNA for the CDR3: TGTGCCATCAGTGGGACAGGGGTAAACTATGGCTACACCTTC.

The chain links TRBV7-6 to TRBJ2-7; 8 positions match TRBD2. The germline CDR1 and CDR2 sequences are SGHVS and FNYEAQ. V trimming: 2 bases; J trimming: 0 bases; junction bases outside the gene matches: 0. The CDR3 is 14 residues long. Written as DNA, the CDR3 is TGTGCCAGCAGCTTAAGCGGGAGCTCCTACGAGCAGTACTTC. It specifies CASSLSGSSYEQYF.

The J gene is TRBJ1-2, the V gene TRBV5-1; the match to TRBD1 covers 7 bases. V lost 0 bases and J lost 8; bases outside the gene matches: 7. CDR1 and CDR2 from the germline V gene are SGHRS and YFSETQ. The CDR3 totals 14 residues. The CDR3 DNA follows: TGCGCCAGCAGCTTGGATTCAGGGGGAACGGGCTACACCTTC. It specifies CASSLDSGGTGYTF.

The chain recombines TRBV21-1 with TRBJ1-5. TRBV21-1 is recorded as a pseudogene. CDR3 length: 15 residues. This chain's CDR3 is CASSNVAIRSQPQHF. DNA of the CDR3: TGTGCCAGCAGCAATGTCGCCATACGGAGTCAGCCCCAGCATTTT.

The chain employs TRBV18 and TRBJ2-2; D remains ambiguous. CDR3 size: 13 residues. Trimming left V 6 bases short and J 0 bases short, with 5 bases between. Germline CDR1 is KGHSH and CDR2 is LQKENI. CDR3 sequence: CASSSANTGELFF. Written as DNA, the CDR3 is TGTGCCAGCTCCTCAGCGAACACCGGGGAGCTGTTTTTT.

The table lists this clone with a few counts. The genes are TRBV29-1 and TRBJ1-2, with unresolved D. CDR1 and CDR2 (germline): SQVTM, ANQGSEA. The ends were cut back, 0 bases at V and 0 bases at J, with 5 bases in the middle. The CDR3 consists of 13 residues. As DNA, the CDR3 is TGCAGCGTTGAAGAGTTTACTAACTATGGCTACACCTTC. This encodes CSVEEFTNYGYTF.

DNA of the CDR3: TGTGCCAGCAGTTACCGGACAGGGAGCACAGATACGCAGTATTTT. Its translation: CASSYRTGSTDTQYF. The chain is built from TRBV6-5 and TRBJ2-3; 8 bases fit TRBD1. The CDR3 length is 15 residues. The V and J ends lost 2 bases and 0 bases, in that order; junction bases with no gene match: 1. Germline V lookup: CDR1 MNHEY, CDR2 SVGAGI.

This chain uses TRBV4-1 with TRBJ1-5, with a weak D call TRBD1 (5 bases). CDR1 MGHRA and CDR2 YSYEKL come from the germline V gene. Trimming removed 1 base from V and 0 bases from J, with 7 bases in between. This CDR3 has 15 amino acids. The CDR3 loop is CASSQVDISNQPQHF. The DNA for the CDR3 is TGCGCCAGCAGCCAAGTGGACATTAGCAATCAGCCCCAGCATTTT.

There are a few counts of this clone. The chain has TRBV6-5 and TRBJ2-7; the D gene is possibly TRBD2 (6 bases). Germline CDR1 is MNHEY and CDR2 is SVGAGI. This CDR3 contains 13 residues. Deletions cut 6 bases from V and 1 base from J, with 10 bases between. The CDR3 coding sequence is TGTGCCAGCAGGCATCGGGAGTCCTACGAGCAGTACTTC. It yields the protein CASRHRESYEQYF.

The chain combines TRBV10-1 with TRBJ2-7; 7 positions match TRBD1. Germline V lookup: CDR1 WNHNN, CDR2 SYGVQD (reference sequence). J lost 0 bases, V lost 4 bases, and 3 bases had no gene match. The CDR3 runs 14 residues. The CDR3 loop is CASSGGTVSYEQYF. DNA of the CDR3: TGCGCCAGCAGTGGAGGGACAGTCTCCTACGAGCAGTACTTC.

The count of this clone is one. The DNA for the CDR3 is TGTGCCAGCAGCTTCCGGGACAGGGGGCCCTACGAGCAGTACTTC. It yields the protein CASSFRDRGPYEQYF. The J gene is TRBJ2-7, the V gene TRBV9; 12 nucleotides line up with TRBD1. CDR1 and CDR2 from the germline V gene are SGDLS and YYNGEE. The CDR3 covers 15 residues. Germline trimming cut 4 bases from V and 2 bases from J; bases unmatched to any gene: 4.

CDR3 region: CASSLGYRLNTEAFF. The CDR3 DNA reads TGTGCCAGCAGCTTAGGATACAGGCTCAACACTGAAGCTTTCTTT. The chain uses TRBV7-2 and TRBJ1-1; D is possibly TRBD1 (5 bases). V gave up 1 base and J gave up 2 bases, with 11 bases separating them. Germline CDR1 and CDR2: SGHTA and FQGNSA. The CDR3 sequence is 15 residues long.

This clone was recorded a few times. This chain joins TRBV5-4 and TRBJ2-5; D remains ambiguous. The DNA end is a closer match to TRBJ2-7, so the J assignment may be wrong. CDR3 length equals 14 residues. CDR1 is SGHNT, CDR2 YYREEE, per germline (reference sequence). Here the CDR3 reads CASSLDPVAYEQYF. As DNA, the CDR3 is TGTGCCAGCAGCTTGGATCCAGTAGCCTACGAGCAGTACTTC.

This sequence joins TRBV10-3 and TRBJ2-1; TRBD2 matches at 10 bases. V gave up 3 bases and J gave up 5 bases; unmatched junction bases: 4. This CDR3 is 15 amino acids long. Germline CDR1 ENHRY, CDR2 SYGVKD. The CDR3 region has the DNA TGTGCCATCAGTGATAGCGGGGGGCGCAACAATGAGCAGTTCTTC. It is translated as CAISDSGGRNNEQFF.

The V call is TRBV27, the J call TRBJ1-2, with a tentative D call TRBD1 (5 bases). This CDR3 is 13 amino acids long. With 2 bases removed from V and 6 bases from J, the gap between germline ends came to 10 bases. The germline gives CDR1 MNHEY, CDR2 SMNVEV (reference sequence). CDR3 sequence reads: CASSLGTGNGYTF. CDR3 bases: TGTGCCAGCAGTTTAGGTACAGGTAATGGCTACACCTTC.

This rearrangement joins TRBV19 to TRBJ2-7; 10 nucleotides line up with TRBD2. V lost 1 base and J lost 6; bases outside the gene matches: 9. The CDR3 has 16 residues. In germline, CDR1 is LNHDA, CDR2 SQIVND (reference sequence). This CDR3 is CASSIVASGGRAEQYF. The CDR3 nucleotides read TGTGCCAGTAGTATAGTTGCTAGCGGGGGTCGGGCCGAGCAGTACTTC.

This chain connects TRBV10-1 to TRBJ2-7; D might be TRBD1 (6 bases). V dropped 2 bases and J dropped 7 bases, with 15 bases sitting between them. This CDR3 contains 14 residues. Germline CDR1 is WNHNN and CDR2 is SYGVQD (reference sequence). CDR3 sequence reads: CASSEDRYMLEQYF. CDR3 coding DNA: TGCGCCAGCAGTGAGGACAGGTACATGCTAGAGCAGTACTTC.

The chain has TRBV6-5 and TRBJ1-6, with 7 bases matching TRBD1. The CDR3 is 15 amino acids. From germline, CDR1 is MNHEY and CDR2 SVGAGI. J was trimmed by 7 bases and V by 5 bases; bases with no gene match: 8. CDR3 nucleotides: TGTGCCAGCAGTCGCTCCGGGACAGAGAATTCACCCCTCCACTTT. It specifies CASSRSGTENSPLHF.

The genes are TRBV28 and TRBJ2-7; weak D call: TRBD1 (6 bases). With 3 bases removed from V and 5 bases from J, the gap between germline ends came to 14 bases. The CDR3 runs to 14 residues. From germline, CDR1 is MDHEN and CDR2 SYDVKM. The CDR3 spells CASSFRQGINEQYF. The CDR3, as DNA: TGTGCCAGCAGTTTCCGGCAGGGGATCAACGAGCAGTACTTC.

A note on this clone: Other DNA sequences in the same sample also yield this CDR3. The V gene is TRBV6-6, the J gene TRBJ1-4; 9 nucleotides line up with TRBD1. This CDR3 contains 14 residues. With V trimmed by 5 bases and J by 5 bases, 3 bases remained unmatched. CDR1 and CDR2 (germline): MNHNY, SVGAGI (reference sequence). This CDR3 reads CASSRQGGNEKLFF. CDR3 coding DNA: TGTGCCAGCAGTCGACAGGGGGGGAATGAAAAACTGTTTTTT.

The J gene is TRBJ1-5, the V gene TRBV10-3, with no clear D. Trimming stripped 11 bases from V and 0 bases from J, with 11 bases between. This CDR3 is 13 amino acids long. Germline assignment: CDR1 ENHRY and CDR2 SYGVKD. CDR3 nucleotides: TGTGCCGTCAAAGCGGATAGCAATCAGCCCCAGCATTTT. Residues: CAVKADSNQPQHF.

This clone was seen once. The chain links TRBV21-1 to TRBJ2-7; TRBD2, the table's D call, was not compared with the DNA. TRBV21-1 is given as a pseudogene. CDR3 length: 12 residues. CDR3 amino acids: CASNPSGNEQYF. CDR3 DNA sequence: TGTGCCAGCAACCCCTCGGGGAACGAGCAGTACTTC.

The chain carries TRBV19 and TRBJ1-1; 8 positions agree with TRBD1. This CDR3 region has 13 residues. Trimming cost V 6 bases and J 1 base; bases outside gene matches: 1. CDR1 is LNHDA, CDR2 SQIVND, per germline (reference sequence). The CDR3 region is CASRGTGNTEAFF. The CDR3 coding sequence is TGTGCCAGTAGGGGGACAGGGAACACTGAAGCTTTCTTT.

The rearrangement joins TRBV9 to TRBJ2-1, with a tentative D call TRBD1 (5 bases). The germline V gene has CDR1 SGDLS and CDR2 YYNGEE. With 0 bases removed from V and 6 bases from J, the gap between germline ends came to 16 bases. The CDR3 has 16 amino acids. The CDR3 is CASSVAGNKFSNEQFF. CDR3 DNA sequence: TGTGCCAGCAGCGTAGCAGGGAATAAGTTTTCCAATGAGCAGTTCTTC.